This entry concerns a single T cell receptor (beta chain). What it binds is unknown. This sample was included in a study of T cell responses to AZD1222 COVID-19 vaccine. Background on the study: Recipients boosted at about 4 weeks or about 12 weeks are pooled.

Sequencing used immunoSEQ multiplex PCR; TCRdb keeps in-frame clones, though not all of them. This sample has over 100,000 clones, with around 87% found just once. CDR3 length: 13 amino acids. Germline CDR1 and CDR2: LNHDA and SQIVND (reference sequence). Trimming took off 3 bases at V and 4 bases at J, with 4 bases between the two ends. Study results and caveats: CD4 TCRs linked to vaccination spanned spike, dominating at 160-218 and 743-854. The study found Spike-specific TCR breadth and depth rose after two AZD1222 doses. Females outnumbered males among donors, who were mostly white British; clonal diversity was possibly underestimated.

The sequences come from peripheral blood, collected on day 0 of AZD1222 vaccination. The sequence came from an adult in good health. The V call is TRBV19, the J call TRBJ1-6; D is unclear. DNA for the CDR3: TGTGCCAGTAGTATCTCGTATAATTCACCCCTCCACTTT. Translated, it gives CASSISYNSPLHF.